The 11 T cell receptor beta chains below come from one sample, sequenced in a study of blood T cell repertoires in COVID-19. TCRdb's copy holds only in-frame clones and misses some; the assay was immunoSEQ multiplex PCR. This table holds roughly 200,000 clones, roughly 89% found once. The specimen sequenced was peripheral blood. The receptors shown here come from a woman between 18 and 30 years old who had recovered from COVID-19.

Concerning this clone: Other DNA sequences within the sample encode an identical CDR3. This chain connects TRBV7-9 to TRBJ1-2; no firm D call. The germline gives CDR1 SEHNR, CDR2 FQNEAQ (reference sequence). The CDR3 loop spans 13 amino acids. Trimming removed 1 base from V and 5 bases from J, with 8 bases in between. The CDR3 DNA sequence: TGTGCCAGCAGCTTAGGGCAGTATTATGGCTACACCTTC. It is translated as CASSLGQYYGYTF.

The chain recombines TRBV24-1 with TRBJ2-3; 9 positions match TRBD2. CDR3 length equals 15 residues. The J segment lost 6 bases and the V segment lost 5 bases, leaving 8 bases of the junction unmatched. Germline lookup yields CDR1 KGHDR and CDR2 SFDVKD. The CDR3 here is CATSVAGGPSDTQYF. CDR3 nucleotides: TGTGCCACCAGTGTGGCGGGAGGGCCTTCGGATACGCAGTATTTT.

The DNA of the CDR3 is TGTGCCAGCAGCTCCCAACCGTGGACAGGGGGTGGCCACACTGAAGCTTTCTTT. Protein sequence: CASSSQPWTGGGHTEAFF. J is TRBJ1-1 and V is TRBV7-8; TRBD1 aligns across 10 bases. The CDR3 spans 18 residues. J gave up 3 bases and V 4 bases, and 14 bases lay outside the gene matches. Germline CDR1 reads SGHVS; CDR2 reads FQNEAQ.

For this clone: Germline and junction disagree at one end, which may indicate a read error. This chain uses TRBV7-7 with TRBJ2-1; D might be TRBD2 (5 bases). Germline V gives CDR1 SSHAT, CDR2 FNYEAQ (reference sequence). The CDR3 runs 16 residues. The chain's CDR3 is CASSLSPAETYNEQFF. The DNA for the CDR3 is TGTGCTAGCAGCTTGTCCCCAGCGGAGACCTACAATGAGCAGTTCTTC.

V is TRBV2 and J is TRBJ1-2; a possible D gene is TRBD1 (5 bases). Trimming shortened V by 4 bases and J by 2 bases, and 8 bases separated the two germline ends. Looked up from germline, CDR1 is SNHLY and CDR2 is FYNNEI. CDR3 length: 13 residues. In nucleotides, the CDR3 is TGTGCCAGCAGTGGCGACAGCAACTATGGCTACACCTTC. It is translated as CASSGDSNYGYTF.

This chain connects TRBV7-2 to TRBJ2-1; no reliable D call. Germline lookup yields CDR1 SGHTA and CDR2 FQGNSA. The length of the CDR3 is 15 residues. Trimming left V 1 base short and J 2 bases short, with 9 bases between. The CDR3: CASSLGGGTYNEQFF. The CDR3 coding sequence is TGTGCCAGCAGCTTAGGTGGCGGAACCTACAATGAGCAGTTCTTC.

This chain joins TRBV6-5 and TRBJ2-7; 10 bases are shared with TRBD2. V dropped 8 bases and J dropped 6; count of bases not matched to a gene: 7. CDR3 size: 13 residues. CDR1 is MNHEY, CDR2 SVGAGI, per germline. CDR3 nucleotide sequence: TGTGCCAGCGGCCAGCGGGGGGGACGCGAGCAGTACTTC. It translates to CASGQRGGREQYF.

This clone was found a few times. The chain is built from TRBV6-5 and TRBJ1-1, with 11 bases lining up with TRBD1. CDR1 and CDR2 from the germline V gene are MNHEY and SVGAGI. The CDR3 totals 16 residues. The ends lost 2 bases at V and 3 bases at J; junction bases unmatched: 5. As DNA, the CDR3 is TGTGCCAGCAGTTACGGGGACAGGGGGTCTGACACTGAAGCTTTCTTT. This translates into CASSYGDRGSDTEAFF.

The gene calls are TRBV13 and TRBJ1-1; D is ambiguous. The V end was cut by 3 bases, the J end by 4 bases, with 6 bases between. CDR1 is PRHDT, CDR2 FYEKMQ, per germline (reference sequence). The CDR3 extends over 12 amino acids. The CDR3 loop reads CASSLSVTEAFF. CDR3 DNA: TGTGCCAGCAGCTTGTCGGTCACTGAAGCTTTCTTT.

The rearrangement links TRBV4-2 to TRBJ1-2, with 8 bases matching TRBD1. The CDR3 consists of 15 residues. The V gene end was trimmed by 4 bases and the J gene end by 4 bases; junction bases not matched to a gene: 8. The germline CDR1 and CDR2 sequences are LGHNA and YNFKEQ. CDR3 in DNA: TGTGCCAGCAGCCCTCCGGGACAGGCACCCTATGGCTACACCTTC. Translated: CASSPPGQAPYGYTF.

The rearrangement joins TRBV6-2 or TRBV6-3 to TRBJ2-1, with 7 bases that match TRBD1. Germline V gives CDR1 MNHEY, CDR2 SVGEGT. The CDR3 spans 15 residues. The V gene end was trimmed by 6 bases and the J gene end by 2 bases; junction bases not matched to a gene: 7. CDR3 in amino acids: CASSPPGGTYNEQFF. DNA for the CDR3: TGTGCCAGCAGCCCCCCAGGGGGTACCTACAATGAGCAGTTCTTC.